The present T cell receptor (beta chain) was sequenced within a study of CD8+CD57+ T cells in acquired aplastic anemia. Germline CDR1 is LNHDA and CDR2 is SQIVND (reference sequence). This CDR3 spans 13 amino acids. Trimming took 7 bases from V and 1 from J, leaving 10 bases between them. In patients chosen for sequencing, flow cytometry had shown CD8+CD57+ cell expansion. Profiles of TCR beta VDJ and CDR3 were generated from a genomic DNA template. TCRdb re-analysed the reads in MiXCR, keeping a single row per CDR3 protein. The sample lists some 200,000 distinct CDR3 sequences; under 55% were seen once.

The J gene is TRBJ1-1, the V gene TRBV19; D gene unclear. The origin of this receptor is a human donor with aplastic anemia. Sequencing used sorted CD4+, CD8+, or CD8+CD57+ T cells (not recorded which) from PBMCs. Here the CDR3 reads CASKVAGNTEAFF. In DNA, the CDR3 is TGTGCCAGTAAGGTCGCAGGGAACACTGAAGCTTTCTTT. Full variable domain (outside the CDR3, taken from reference TRBV19 and TRBJ1-1): DGGITQSPKYLFRKEGQNVTLSCEQNLNHDAMYWYRQDPGQGLRLIYYSQIVNDFQKGDIAEGYSVSREKKESFPLTVTSAQKNPTAFYLCASKVAGNTEAFFGQGTRLTVV.